This T cell receptor (beta chain) was recorded in a study of beta chain features in type 1 diabetes. Points on this clone: Other DNA variants within this sample encode the same CDR3.

Naive, central memory, regulatory and stem cell-like memory cells within the CD4+ compartment were sorted using CD45RO/CCR7/CD25/CD127/CD95/CD27. Germline V gene sequence: CDR1 SQVTM, CDR2 ANQGSEA. CDR3 length: 13 residues. V trimming: 6 bases; J trimming: 2 bases; junction bases outside the gene matches: 6. The study reverse transcribed the entire isolated RNA, so it sequenced expressed TCRB transcripts. Profiled with immunoSEQ multiplex PCR; TCRdb holds only in-frame clones, not every one. Here the sample spans 900,000 or so clones, around a sixth being singletons. Sequencing was done on a sample of naive CD4+ T cells from blood. The TCR was taken from a woman between 18 and 29 years old in good health. The V and J genes are TRBV29-1 and TRBJ2-5; the match to TRBD2 covers 7 bases. In DNA form, the CDR3 reads TGCAGCGTAGACACTAGCGCACAAGAGACCCAGTACTTC. This gives the protein CSVDTSAQETQYF.